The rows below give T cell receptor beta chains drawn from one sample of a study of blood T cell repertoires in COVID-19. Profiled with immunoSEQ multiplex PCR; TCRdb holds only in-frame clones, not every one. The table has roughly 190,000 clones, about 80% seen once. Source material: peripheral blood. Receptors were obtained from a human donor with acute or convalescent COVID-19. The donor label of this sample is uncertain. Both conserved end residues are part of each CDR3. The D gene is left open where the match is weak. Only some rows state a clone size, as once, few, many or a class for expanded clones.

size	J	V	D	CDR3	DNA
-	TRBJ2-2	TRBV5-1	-	CASSTQANTGELFF	TGCGCCAGCAGCACCCAGGCGAACACCGGGGAGCTGTTTTTT
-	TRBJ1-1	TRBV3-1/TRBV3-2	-	CASSPGRFGGRTEAFF	TGTGCCAGCAGCCCAGGGAGGTTCGGGGGGCGGACTGAAGCTTTCTTT
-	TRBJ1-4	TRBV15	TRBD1	CATSRPGTGGLNEKLFF	TGTGCCACCAGCAGGCCGGGGACAGGGGGCCTTAATGAAAAACTGTTTTTT
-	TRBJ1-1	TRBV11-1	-	CASSLDRVNTEAFF	TGTGCCAGCAGCTTAGACAGGGTGAACACTGAAGCTTTCTTT
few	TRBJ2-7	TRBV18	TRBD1	CASSHRDREYEQYF	TGTGCCAGCTCCCACCGGGACAGGGAGTACGAGCAGTACTTC
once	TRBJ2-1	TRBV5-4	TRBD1	CASSSGDRGLNEQFF	TGTGCCAGCAGCTCAGGAGACAGGGGGCTGAATGAGCAGTTCTTC
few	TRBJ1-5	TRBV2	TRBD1	CASSRQGDYRPQHF	TGTGCCAGCAGTCGACAGGGAGACTACCGACCCCAGCATTTT
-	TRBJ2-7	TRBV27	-	CASKGLGTYEQYF	TGTGCCAGCAAGGGGTTGGGTACCTACGAGCAGTACTTC
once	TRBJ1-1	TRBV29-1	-	CSVEGEGTEAFF	TGCAGCGTTGAAGGGGAGGGCACTGAAGCTTTCTTT
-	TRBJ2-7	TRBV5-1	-	CASSLEAGVWAEQYF	TGCGCCAGCAGCTTGGAGGCAGGGGTTTGGGCCGAGCAGTACTTC
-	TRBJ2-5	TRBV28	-	CASSGPQTQYF	TGTGCCAGTAGTGGGCCCCAGACCCAGTACTTC
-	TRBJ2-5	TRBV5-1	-	CASSNTGTSQETQYF	TGCGCCAGCAGTAATACCGGGACTTCTCAAGAGACCCAGTACTTC
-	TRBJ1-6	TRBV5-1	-	CASSLGAAPINSPLHF	TGCGCCAGCAGCTTGGGGGCAGCTCCCATAAATTCACCCCTCCACTTT
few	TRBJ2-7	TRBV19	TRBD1	CASRDRGTYEQYF	TGTGCCAGTAGGGACAGGGGGACCTACGAGCAGTACTTC
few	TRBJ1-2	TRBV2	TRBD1	CASSVVPGQGGYTF	TGTGCCAGCAGTGTAGTTCCGGGACAGGGTGGCTACACCTTC
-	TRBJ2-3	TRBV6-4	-	CASSDRSSDTQYF	TGTGCCAGCAGTGACAGGAGTTCAGATACGCAGTATTTT
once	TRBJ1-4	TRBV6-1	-	CASSEGGVGNEKLFF	TGTGCCAGCAGTGAAGGCGGGGTGGGTAATGAAAAACTGTTTTTT
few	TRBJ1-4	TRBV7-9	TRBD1	CASSPQGTGFNEKLFF	TGTGCCAGCAGCCCCCAGGGGACAGGATTTAATGAAAAACTGTTTTTT
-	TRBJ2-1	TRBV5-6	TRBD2	CASSWTSGGVGSYNEQFF	TGTGCCAGCAGCTGGACTAGCGGGGGGGTTGGCTCCTACAATGAGCAGTTCTTC
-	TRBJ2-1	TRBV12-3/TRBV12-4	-	CASSPLEGNEQFF	TGTGCCAGCAGTCCACTAGAGGGCAATGAGCAGTTCTTC
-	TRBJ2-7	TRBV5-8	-	CASIKGQAHEQYF	TGTGCCAGCATCAAGGGGCAGGCCCACGAGCAGTACTTC
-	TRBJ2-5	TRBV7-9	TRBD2	CASSQAGGTAGETQYF	TGTGCCAGCAGCCAGGCGGGAGGGACAGCGGGCGAGACCCAGTACTTC
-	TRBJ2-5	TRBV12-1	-	CASSCLAGAETQYF	TGTGCCAGCAGCTGCCTAGCGGGGGCAGAGACCCAGTACTTC
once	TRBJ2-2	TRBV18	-	CASSQGTGELFF	TGTGCCAGCTCACAGGGGACCGGGGAGCTGTTTTTT
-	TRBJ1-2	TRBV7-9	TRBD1	CASSLQGANGYTF	TGTGCCAGCAGCCTACAGGGGGCTAACGGCTACACCTTC
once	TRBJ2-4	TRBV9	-	CASSVHHDRAKNIQYF	TGTGCCAGCAGCGTACACCACGACAGGGCCAAAAACATTCAGTACTTC
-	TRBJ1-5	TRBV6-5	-	CASQRSNSNQPQHF	TGTGCCAGCCAGAGGTCAAATAGCAATCAGCCCCAGCATTTT
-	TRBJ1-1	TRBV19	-	CASSIVGDTEAFF	TGTGCCAGTAGTATAGTCGGGGATACTGAAGCTTTCTTT
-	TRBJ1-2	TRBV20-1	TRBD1	CSASDGQEPNYGYTF	TGCAGTGCTAGTGACGGACAGGAGCCTAACTATGGCTACACCTTC
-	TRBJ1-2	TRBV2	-	CASKGSLGGYTF	TGTGCCAGCAAAGGATCCTTGGGCGGCTACACCTTC
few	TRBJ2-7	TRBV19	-	CASSIETGSYEQYF	TGTGCCAGTAGTATAGAAACAGGGAGCTACGAGCAGTACTTC
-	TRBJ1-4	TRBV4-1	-	CASSQNPSREGEKLFF	TGCGCCAGCAGCCAAAACCCGTCAAGGGAGGGAGAAAAACTGTTTTTT
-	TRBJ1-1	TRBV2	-	CASSGQWNTEAFF	TGTGCCAGCAGTGGACAGTGGAACACTGAAGCTTTCTTT
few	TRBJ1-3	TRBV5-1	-	CASSLEGSGNTIYF	TGCGCCAGCAGCCTAGAGGGCTCTGGAAACACCATATATTTT
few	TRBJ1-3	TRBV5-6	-	CASSLRGSGNTIYF	TGTGCCAGCAGCTTGCGGGGGTCTGGAAACACCATATATTTT
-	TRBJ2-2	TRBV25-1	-	CASSETRDTGELFF	TGTGCCAGCAGTGAAACCCGGGACACCGGGGAGCTGTTTTTT
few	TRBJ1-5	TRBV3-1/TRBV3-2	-	CASSQGRGGWQPQHF	TGTGCCAGCAGCCAAGGGAGGGGGGGGTGGCAGCCCCAGCATTTT
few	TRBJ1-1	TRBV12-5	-	CASGRPGDRGPVTEAFF	TGTGCTAGTGGCCGGCCCGGGGATCGAGGCCCTGTCACGGAAGCTTTCTTT
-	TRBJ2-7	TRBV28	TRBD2	CASSRGTSGSYEQYF	TGTGCCAGCAGTAGAGGGACTAGCGGCTCCTACGAGCAGTACTTC
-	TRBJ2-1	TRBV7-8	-	CASSLRPAERIYNEQFF	TGTGCCAGCAGCTTAAGGCCCGCTGAGAGGATCTACAATGAGCAGTTCTTC
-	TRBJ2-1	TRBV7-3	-	CASSLQGGGEQFF	TGTGCCAGCAGCTTACAAGGCGGAGGTGAGCAGTTCTTC
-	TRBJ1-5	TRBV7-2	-	CASSLELSNQPQHF	TGTGCCAGCAGCTTAGAGCTTAGCAATCAGCCCCAGCATTTT
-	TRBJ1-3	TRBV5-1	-	CASSLDRGSGNTIYF	TGCGCCAGCAGCTTGGATCGGGGGTCCGGAAACACCATATATTTT
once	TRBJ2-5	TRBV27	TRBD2	CASSPFGLAGVGQETQYF	TGTGCCAGCAGTCCATTCGGACTAGCGGGAGTCGGGCAAGAGACCCAGTACTTC
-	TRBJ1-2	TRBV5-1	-	CASSLDLVYGYTF	TGCGCCAGCAGCTTGGATCTCGTCTATGGCTACACCTTC
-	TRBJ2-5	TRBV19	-	CASAGVHGETQYF	TGTGCCAGTGCCGGGGTTCACGGGGAGACCCAGTACTTC